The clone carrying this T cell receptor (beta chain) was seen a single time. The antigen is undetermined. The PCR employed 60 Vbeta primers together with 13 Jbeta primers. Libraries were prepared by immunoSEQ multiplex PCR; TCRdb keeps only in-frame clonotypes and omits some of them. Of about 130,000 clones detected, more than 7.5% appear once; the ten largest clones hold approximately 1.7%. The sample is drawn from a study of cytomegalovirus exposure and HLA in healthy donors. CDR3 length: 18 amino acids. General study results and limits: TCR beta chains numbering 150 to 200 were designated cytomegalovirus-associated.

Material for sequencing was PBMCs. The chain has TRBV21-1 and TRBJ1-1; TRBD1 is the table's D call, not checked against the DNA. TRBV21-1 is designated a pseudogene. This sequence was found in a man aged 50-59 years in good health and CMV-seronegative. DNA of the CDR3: TGTGCCAGCAGCACCCCCGGGACAGGGGGGGCGATTGGCACTGAAGCTTTCTTT. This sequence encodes CASSTPGTGGAIGTEAFF.